These 18 T cell receptor beta chains came from one sample sequenced in a study of cytomegalovirus exposure and HLA in healthy donors (dated by TCRdb to 2016 to 2017). The method behind the library was the immunoSEQ multiplex PCR assay. For the multiplex PCR, a mixture combining 60 forward primers for TCR Vbeta segments and 13 reverse primers for TCR Jbeta segments was used. Here the immuneACCESS table is served through TCRdb, limited to in-frame sequences with V and J called. Missing clones are a known gap in these copies; in checked studies unresolved V genes cover under half, and the rest lacks a known reason. This sample comprises about 100,000 clones, less than 80% of them detected only once. The top ten hold 4.1% of the sample. Source material: PBMCs. Source of these receptors: a man aged 40-50 years in good health and CMV-seronegative.

The rearrangement links TRBV5-1 to TRBJ2-5, with 8 positions matching TRBD2. The trim removed 0 bases at V and 4 bases at J, leaving 8 bases unmatched. Per germline, CDR1 SGHRS and CDR2 YFSETQ. This CDR3 has 16 residues. CDR3 sequence: CASSLGRGGLGETQYF. In nucleotides, the CDR3 is TGCGCCAGCAGCTTGGGACGGGGGGGCCTGGGAGAGACCCAGTACTTC.

The rearrangement joins TRBV4-3 to TRBJ2-1; the match to TRBD1 covers 7 bases. Looked up from germline, CDR1 is LGHNA and CDR2 is YSLEER. The CDR3 is 15 amino acids. Trimming at V came to 2 bases and at J to 4 bases, leaving 5 bases not matched to a gene. The CDR3 loop is CASSQQQGSYNEQFF. The DNA of the CDR3 is TGCGCCAGCAGCCAACAACAGGGGTCTTACAATGAGCAGTTCTTC.

The V call is TRBV10-2, the J call TRBJ2-3, with 8 nucleotides matching TRBD1. V lost 4 bases, J lost 6 bases, and 0 bases stayed unmatched. CDR3 size: 12 residues. Germline V CDR1 and CDR2: WSHSY, SAAADI. The CDR3 coding sequence is TGCGCCAGCAGTGGACAGGGGGATACGCAGTATTTT. Its translation: CASSGQGDTQYF.

The chain recombines TRBV21-1 with TRBJ2-2; the table's D call TRBD1 went unverified against the DNA. TRBV21-1 is a known pseudogene. The CDR3 runs to 16 residues. The CDR3 coding sequence is TGTGCCAGCAGCGCCCGGACAGGGGGAAGGGGCGGGGAGCTGTTTTTT. It translates to CASSARTGGRGGELFF.

In regard to this clone: This sample includes further DNA sequences coding for the same CDR3. The genes are TRBV30 and TRBJ1-6, with 7 bases matching TRBD1. Germline assignment: CDR1 GTSNPN and CDR2 SVGIG (reference sequence). This CDR3 comprises 14 residues. Unmatched junction bases numbered 4, after V lost 2 bases and J lost 6 bases. The CDR3 DNA reads TGTGCCTGGAGTCGGACAGGCTTTAATTCACCCCTCCACTTT. Its translation: CAWSRTGFNSPLHF.

The chain employs TRBV2 and TRBJ1-5, with D perhaps matching TRBD1 (6 bases). The length of the CDR3 is 14 residues. Germline V CDR1 and CDR2: SNHLY, FYNNEI. V was cut by 3 bases and J by 7 bases, with 13 bases left in between. The CDR3 reads CASSDRDILQPQHF. The CDR3 DNA sequence: TGTGCCAGCAGTGACCGGGACATCCTACAGCCCCAGCATTTT.

The count of this clone is one. This chain connects TRBV6-1 to TRBJ2-7, with D possibly matching TRBD1 (5 bases). The CDR3 spans 12 residues. Per germline, CDR1 MNHNS and CDR2 SASEGT. V was pared by 5 bases and J by 2 bases, with 7 bases between. CDR3 residues: CASSLQAYEQYF. CDR3 in DNA: TGTGCCAGCAGTTTACAGGCCTACGAGCAGTACTTC.

This rearrangement joins TRBV25-1 to TRBJ2-7, with TRBD1 identical over 11 bases. CDR1 is MGHDK, CDR2 SYGVNS, per germline. V dropped 7 bases and J dropped 0; count of bases not matched to a gene: 2. This CDR3 has 14 amino acids. Here the CDR3 DNA reads TGTGCCAGCAAGGGACAGGGGGTCTCCTACGAGCAGTACTTC. It is translated as CASKGQGVSYEQYF.

The sample holds one count of this clone. V usage is TRBV5-1 and J usage is TRBJ2-7, with TRBD2 identical over 7 bases. The V and J ends lost 2 bases and 3 bases, in that order; junction bases with no gene match: 8. CDR1 SGHRS and CDR2 YFSETQ come from the germline V gene. This CDR3 is 15 amino acids long. The CDR3 coding sequence is TGCGCCAGCAGCTTTTACGGGGGGACGAACTACGAGCAGTACTTC. Its protein is CASSFYGGTNYEQYF.

This chain uses TRBV2 with TRBJ1-6, with TRBD1 as a possible D gene (6 bases). The length of the CDR3 is 14 residues. Germline CDR1 and CDR2: SNHLY and FYNNEI. Trimming removed 6 bases from V and 4 bases from J, with 10 bases in between. CDR3: CASRKDSYNSPLHF. The CDR3 nucleotides are TGTGCCAGCAGGAAGGACAGTTATAATTCACCCCTCCACTTT.

The chain carries TRBV6-1 and TRBJ1-4; D is undetermined. Germline assignment: CDR1 MNHNS and CDR2 SASEGT. V lost 5 bases, J lost 4 bases, and 8 bases lay in between. The CDR3 length is 13 residues. The CDR3 DNA follows: TGTGCCAGCAGTTTGACTGGTAATGAAAAACTGTTTTTT. Translating gives CASSLTGNEKLFF.

DNA of the CDR3: TGTGCCAGCAGTTCTCTACAGGGGAAGAACACTGAAGCTTTCTTT. Translation gives CASSSLQGKNTEAFF. The V and J genes are TRBV6-6 and TRBJ1-1, with 7 bases matching TRBD1. The germline V gene encodes CDR1 MNHNY and CDR2 SVGAGI (reference sequence). This CDR3 region has 15 residues. Trimming removed 4 bases from V and 1 base from J; junction bases left unmatched: 6.

The chain is built from TRBV7-9 and TRBJ1-5; no reliable D call. Germline assignment: CDR1 SEHNR and CDR2 FQNEAQ (reference sequence). The CDR3 spans 15 residues. Trimming pared 5 bases from V and 6 bases from J, leaving 17 bases between. The CDR3 sequence is CASSAGRGEGQPQHF. The CDR3 coding sequence is TGTGCCAGCAGCGCAGGCCGGGGTGAGGGTCAGCCCCAGCATTTT.

The chain links TRBV2 to TRBJ2-5, with 8 bases lining up with TRBD2. Germline CDR1 SNHLY, CDR2 FYNNEI. V lost 8 bases and J lost 1; bases outside the gene matches: 0. This CDR3 is 12 amino acids long. Written as DNA, the CDR3 is TGTGCCAGCCGGGGGGGCCAAGAGACCCAGTACTTC. This sequence encodes CASRGGQETQYF.

The chain couples TRBV6-5 to TRBJ1-2; 9 positions agree with TRBD1. The CDR3 length is 14 residues. Germline trimming cut 5 bases from V and 2 bases from J; bases unmatched to any gene: 3. CDR1 is MNHEY and CDR2 is SVGAGI in the germline V gene. The CDR3 region has the DNA TGTGCCAGCAGTGCCGGACAGGGGAACTATGGCTACACCTTC. Translated, it gives CASSAGQGNYGYTF.

The chain couples TRBV7-9 to TRBJ1-4; D perhaps matches TRBD1 (5 bases). The CDR3 has 13 residues. Germline lookup yields CDR1 SEHNR and CDR2 FQNEAQ (reference sequence). V was shortened by 5 bases and J by 4 bases, with 8 bases between the two germline ends. DNA for the CDR3: TGTGCCAGCAGCCGGGACTTTAATGAAAAACTGTTTTTT. Translation: CASSRDFNEKLFF.

This chain connects TRBV28 to TRBJ2-7; possible D gene TRBD2, 5 bases. The germline V gene has CDR1 MDHEN and CDR2 SYDVKM. The CDR3 spans 14 residues. V lost 8 bases and J lost 7, with 21 bases in between. The CDR3 here is CASASGSSFGEQYV. CDR3 coding DNA: TGTGCCAGCGCAAGCGGTTCAAGCTTTGGAGAGCAGTACGTC.

The chain carries TRBV30 and TRBJ1-5; tentative D call: TRBD1 (5 bases). Germline-derived CDR1 and CDR2 are GTSNPN and SVGIG (reference sequence). V lost 0 bases, J lost 5 bases, and 8 bases lay in between. The CDR3 is 13 amino acids. The CDR3 bases are TGTGCCTGGAGTGTACGGGGGGATCAGCCCCAGCATTTT. Its protein is CAWSVRGDQPQHF.